This TCR beta chain came from a study of STAT5B mutations in CD4+ large granular lymphocyte leukemia. Whole-study findings and limits: 8/27 top patient clones versus 2/35 control clones were TRBV06-family. Main leukemic clonotypes were patient-specific, but under 30% appeared at low frequency elsewhere. Without HLA matching, higher CD4+ than CD8+ T-LGLL clonality could reflect small sample size.

Profiling relied on immunoSEQ multiplex PCR, and the TCRdb table lists in-frame clones only, not all of them. The data contain around 34,000 clones, just under 85% of them singletons. The CDR3 covers 15 residues. V shed 6 bases, J shed 7 bases, and the junction held 8 bases outside the gene matches. The germline CDR1 and CDR2 sequences are LNHDA and SQIVND (reference sequence). Remarks on this clone: No antigen is known for it.

Controls came from buffy coats of healthy blood donors. The sequenced sample consisted of CD4+ T cells from blood buffy coats. The TCR originated in a human donor in good health. V gene TRBV19 combines with J gene TRBJ1-5; 11 bases fit TRBD1. CDR3 region: CASSKDRGPEQPQHF. CDR3 nucleotides: TGTGCCAGTAGCAAGGACAGGGGGCCGGAACAGCCCCAGCATTTT.